These 27 T cell receptor beta chains share one sample of origin, sequenced in a study of beta chain features in type 1 diabetes. No antigen has been assigned to these receptors. As every portion of the isolated RNA was reverse transcribed, the sequencing read expressed TCRB transcripts. The table came from immunoSEQ multiplex PCR; TCRdb's copy has only in-frame clones and leaves some out. The data contain about 190,000 clones, 6.5% to 9.5% of them singletons. General study points: Shortening that was moderate but significant affected the TCRB CDR3s of Type 1 diabetes patients in all four CD4+ subsets.

Specimen: central memory CD4+ T cells from blood. The receptor set was obtained from a woman aged 40 to 50 with type 1 diabetes.

The V and J genes are TRBV9 and TRBJ1-1, with a tentative D call TRBD1 (6 bases). There are 15 residues in the CDR3. From germline, CDR1 is SGDLS and CDR2 YYNGEE. The V and J ends lost 4 bases and 3 bases respectively, with 16 bases between them. CDR3 nucleotides: TGTGCCAGCAGCCCCGGGAGGGGGGGGCACACTGAAGCTTTCTTT. This codes for CASSPGRGGHTEAFF. The full variable domain, rest sourced from reference TRBV9 and TRBJ1-1, is DSGVTQTPKHLITATGQRVTLRCSPRSGDLSVYWYQQSLDQGLQFLIQYYNGEERAKGNILERFSAQQFPDLHSELNLSSLELGDSALYFCASSPGRGGHTEAFFGQGTRLTVV.

A few counts support this clone. This rearrangement joins TRBV5-8 to TRBJ1-5; TRBD1 agrees at 7 bases. Losses at the gene ends were 5 bases for V and 6 bases for J; bases not matched to a gene: 11. This CDR3 comprises 15 residues. The germline gives CDR1 SGHTS, CDR2 YDEGEE. The CDR3 DNA sequence: TGTGCCAGCAGTCTGATGACAGGGCCGCTTCAGCCCCAGCATTTT. This translates into CASSLMTGPLQPQHF.

This clone was picked up a small number of times. This sequence joins TRBV4-1 and TRBJ2-2; a possible D gene is TRBD2 (5 bases). The V and J ends lost 3 bases and 1 base respectively, with 12 bases between them. This CDR3 has 16 residues. Germline values: CDR1 MGHRA, CDR2 YSYEKL. For the CDR3, the DNA is TGCGCCAGCAGCCAGGCGGACTGGAGGAACACCGGGGAGCTGTTTTTT. Translation: CASSQADWRNTGELFF.

This clone came up a few times. The chain couples TRBV9 to TRBJ2-1, with 7 bases that match TRBD1. Germline V gene lookup returns CDR1 SGDLS and CDR2 YYNGEE. The CDR3 sequence is 15 residues long. Trimming took 3 bases from V and 3 from J; bases not matched to a gene: 6. The CDR3 loop is CASSATTGFYNEQFF. In nucleotides, the CDR3 is TGTGCCAGCAGCGCCACGACAGGGTTCTACAATGAGCAGTTCTTC.

V is TRBV6-4 and J is TRBJ1-1; D is uncertain. Trimming shortened V by 4 bases and J by 5 bases, and 11 bases separated the two germline ends. From germline, CDR1 is MRHNA and CDR2 SNTAGT. The CDR3 loop spans 13 amino acids. The CDR3 is CASSVNPGTEAFF. CDR3 nucleotides: TGTGCCAGCAGTGTTAATCCGGGAACTGAAGCTTTCTTT.

J is TRBJ2-3 and V is TRBV11-2; a possible D gene is TRBD1 (7 bases). Between the trimmed V and J ends, which lost 3 bases and 0 bases, there was a span of 10 bases. Germline V gene data show CDR1 as SGHAT and CDR2 as FQNNGV. The CDR3 covers 15 residues. In DNA form, the CDR3 reads TGTGCCAGCAGCTTTCAGGGGGGCAGCACAGATACGCAGTATTTT. As protein: CASSFQGGSTDTQYF.

This chain uses TRBV28 with TRBJ1-1; a weak D match, TRBD1 (6 bases). Germline loops: CDR1 MDHEN, CDR2 SYDVKM. CDR3 length: 12 residues. V lost 5 bases and J lost 11, with 15 bases in between. This chain's CDR3 is CASSIPTGNAFF. The CDR3 DNA reads TGTGCCAGCAGTATACCAACAGGGAATGCTTTCTTT.

The table lists this clone with a few counts. This sequence joins TRBV7-3 and TRBJ1-6; the match to TRBD1 covers 10 bases. Trimming at V came to 4 bases and at J to 5 bases, leaving 5 bases not matched to a gene. This CDR3 spans 16 amino acids. The germline V gene encodes CDR1 SGHTA and CDR2 FQGTGA. This CDR3 reads CASSSGTGADNSPLHF. CDR3 nucleotides: TGTGCCAGCAGCTCTGGGACAGGGGCCGATAATTCACCCCTCCACTTT.

There are a few counts of this clone. The chain is built from TRBV23-1 and TRBJ1-5; possible D gene TRBD1, 6 bases. TRBV23-1 is annotated as an ORF whose role is uncertain. The CDR3 is 12 amino acids. DNA for the CDR3: TGCGAGACAGGTCCCCCCAATCAGCCCCAGCATTTT. This gives the protein CETGPPNQPQHF.

In its sample, this clone was seen a few times. The chain joins TRBV5-4 to TRBJ2-1; 10 bases align to TRBD2. Germline V gene lookup returns CDR1 SGHNT and CDR2 YYREEE (reference sequence). With V trimmed by 6 bases and J by 7 bases, 10 bases remained unmatched. This CDR3 is 15 amino acids long. For the CDR3, the DNA is TGTGCCAGCACCGTAGGGACTAGCGTTGGGAATGAGCAGTTCTTC. It yields the protein CASTVGTSVGNEQFF.

J is TRBJ1-2 and V is TRBV2; 8 bases are shared with TRBD1. The J segment lost 8 bases and the V segment lost 8 bases, leaving 4 bases of the junction unmatched. Germline values: CDR1 SNHLY, CDR2 FYNNEI. The CDR3 contains 11 residues. This chain's CDR3 is CASGGTGGYTF. The CDR3 DNA reads TGTGCCAGCGGGGGGACAGGCGGCTACACCTTC.

The DNA of the CDR3 is TGTGCCAGCAGCTTGGAAAGTAGCACCGGGGAGCTGTTTTTT. Amino acids: CASSLESSTGELFF. The chain joins TRBV5-4 to TRBJ2-2; unclear D gene. The V gene lost 0 bases and the J gene lost 4 bases, with 7 bases spanning the gap. This CDR3 has 14 amino acids. Germline CDR1 reads SGHNT; CDR2 reads YYREEE (reference sequence).

This clone was seen more than once but under ten times. The rearrangement uses TRBV29-1 and TRBJ1-2; D call uncertain. This CDR3 is built from 13 residues. Germline V gene lookup returns CDR1 SQVTM and CDR2 ANQGSEA. The V and J ends lost 4 bases and 3 bases respectively, with 12 bases between them. The CDR3 coding sequence is TGCAGCGTTGCTGCAGGTGAAGACTATGGCTACACCTTC. Translated, it gives CSVAAGEDYGYTF.

In this sample, this clone turned up a few times. V and J are TRBV7-2 and TRBJ1-6, with D possibly matching TRBD1 (6 bases). From germline, CDR1 is SGHTA and CDR2 FQGNSA. V was shortened by 6 bases and J by 10 bases, with 16 bases between the two germline ends. The CDR3 covers 14 residues. DNA for the CDR3: TGTGCCAGCAGGGCCGGGACATCATTGTCACCCCTCCACTTT. It is translated as CASRAGTSLSPLHF.

This clone has only a few counts. V is TRBV25-1 and J is TRBJ2-7; 7 bases are a match to TRBD1. J lost 3 bases, V lost 6 bases, and 8 bases had no gene match. Germline assignment: CDR1 MGHDK and CDR2 SYGVNS. The CDR3 consists of 14 residues. CDR3 residues: CASSPGQRHYEQYF. The CDR3 bases are TGTGCCAGCAGCCCGGGACAGCGGCACTACGAGCAGTACTTC.

This clone was seen only a few times. The chain recombines TRBV2 with TRBJ2-5; 7 nucleotides agree with TRBD1. Germline CDR1 is SNHLY and CDR2 is FYNNEI. J was trimmed by 3 bases and V by 10 bases; bases with no gene match: 5. The CDR3 sequence is 12 residues long. CDR3 nucleotides: TGTGCCATAGGCGACAGGGAAGAGACCCAGTACTTC. Protein product: CAIGDREETQYF.

This clone was counted at least ten times. The chain employs TRBV29-1 and TRBJ2-1; 10 bases are shared with TRBD2. Germline V gives CDR1 SQVTM, CDR2 ANQGSEA. J lost 6 bases, V lost 4 bases, and 6 bases had no gene match. The CDR3 is 14 amino acids. The CDR3 DNA reads TGCAGCGTTGTACTTGCTAGCGGGAGCAATGAGCAGTTCTTC. Translation gives CSVVLASGSNEQFF.

A few counts support this clone. The DNA for the CDR3 is TGTGCCTGGTCGACAGGGGCCCTCTACGAGCAGTACTTC. It is translated as CAWSTGALYEQYF. The V call is TRBV30, the J call TRBJ2-7; TRBD1 matches 8 bases. CDR3 length: 13 residues. Trimming cost V 5 bases and J 3 bases; bases outside gene matches: 6. Looked up from germline, CDR1 is GTSNPN and CDR2 is SVGIG (reference sequence). The full variable domain, in which reference TRBV30 and TRBJ2-7 provide the parts outside the CDR3, is SQTIHQWPATLVQPVGSPLSLECTVEGTSNPNLYWYRQAAGRGLQLLFYSVGIGQISSEVPQNLSASRPQDRQFILSSKKLLLSDSGFYLCAWSTGALYEQYFGPGTRLTVT.

This clone was counted between two and nine times. V is TRBV7-9 and J is TRBJ1-2; the match to TRBD1 covers 8 bases. This CDR3 contains 14 residues. The junction had 6 bases not matched to a gene; V was cut back by 5 bases and J by 4 bases. Germline loops: CDR1 SEHNR, CDR2 FQNEAQ (reference sequence). The CDR3 loop is CASSPGQGGYGYTF. The CDR3, as DNA: TGTGCCAGCAGCCCTGGACAGGGTGGCTATGGCTACACCTTC.

V is TRBV2 and J is TRBJ1-5; 12 bases align to TRBD1. CDR3 length: 15 residues. Germline trimming cut 6 bases from V and 4 bases from J; bases unmatched to any gene: 4. Germline V gene sequence: CDR1 SNHLY, CDR2 FYNNEI. The CDR3: CASSRDRGRNQPQHF. Written as DNA, the CDR3 is TGTGCCAGCAGCCGGGACAGGGGGCGGAATCAGCCCCAGCATTTT.

J is TRBJ1-5 and V is TRBV2; possibly TRBD1 for D (5 bases). Germline CDR1 is SNHLY and CDR2 is FYNNEI. The V end was cut by 1 base, the J end by 4 bases, with 8 bases between. The CDR3 has 14 residues. The CDR3 DNA reads TGTGCCAGCAGTGAAGGCAGGGATAATCAGCCCCAGCATTTT. It specifies CASSEGRDNQPQHF.

This chain connects TRBV2 to TRBJ1-1; possibly TRBD1 for D (6 bases). CDR1 is SNHLY, CDR2 FYNNEI, per germline. Trimming removed 8 bases at V and 3 bases at J, with 7 bases between. The CDR3 has 11 residues. CDR3 DNA: TGTGCCAGCGGGGGCTACACTGAAGCTTTCTTT. It yields the protein CASGGYTEAFF.

This clone was recorded at least ten times. The chain uses TRBV21-1 and TRBJ2-1; TRBD2 is the table's D call and was not checked against the DNA. TRBV21-1 is termed a pseudogene. The CDR3 has 14 residues. The CDR3 region is CASSARSSYNEQFF. In nucleotides, the CDR3 is TGTGCCAGCAGCGCCCGGAGCTCCTACAATGAGCAGTTCTTC.

A few counts support this clone. The rearrangement uses TRBV5-1 and TRBJ2-6; 7 nucleotides align to TRBD1. V gave up 7 bases and J gave up 1 base; unmatched junction bases: 14. Germline lookup yields CDR1 SGHRS and CDR2 YFSETQ. This CDR3 has 18 residues. CDR3 nucleotides: TGCGCCAGCGGCCCTGATACAGGGGTCGGGTCTGGGGCCAACGTCCTGACTTTC. It codes for CASGPDTGVGSGANVLTF. Supplemented by reference TRBV5-1 and TRBJ2-6, the full variable domain reads KAGVTQTPRYLIKTRGQQVTLSCSPISGHRSVSWYQQTPGQGLQFLFEYFSETQRNKGNFPGRFSGRQFSNSRSEMNVSTLELGDSALYLCASGPDTGVGSGANVLTFGAGSRLTVL.

This clone was detected a few times. Other DNA sequences from this sample encode an identical CDR3 as well. V and J are TRBV18 and TRBJ1-1, with D maybe TRBD1 (5 bases). The germline V gene has CDR1 KGHSH and CDR2 LQKENI. The CDR3 contains 14 residues. V was trimmed by 3 bases and J by 0 bases, leaving 8 bases between them. The CDR3 nucleotides read TGTGCCAGCTCACCGACAGCCCTGAACACTGAAGCTTTCTTT. This codes for CASSPTALNTEAFF.

This chain joins TRBV30 and TRBJ1-1, with TRBD1 as a possible D gene (6 bases). V lost 5 bases to trimming and J lost 0 bases, with 13 bases between them. Germline loops: CDR1 GTSNPN, CDR2 SVGIG (reference sequence). The CDR3 spans 14 residues. The CDR3 nucleotides are TGTGCCTGGGTGGGACAACTCATGAACACTGAAGCTTTCTTT. It codes for CAWVGQLMNTEAFF.

In this sample, this clone turned up a few times. The rearrangement links TRBV21-1 to TRBJ2-1; the table's D call TRBD2 went unverified against the DNA. TRBV21-1 is flagged as a pseudogene. The CDR3 spans 15 residues. The CDR3 loop reads CASRVRTRGYNEQFF. CDR3 in DNA: TGTGCCAGCAGGGTCCGGACTAGGGGCTACAATGAGCAGTTCTTC.